These T cell receptor beta chains were read from a single sample in a study of shared clonotypes between healthy human individuals. Repertoires were generated with immunoSEQ multiplex PCR, while TCRdb's copy carries only in-frame clones and drops some. This table has some 240,000 clones, 60% to 70% appearing once. Material: memory CD4+ T cells sorted from blood. These receptors all come from a man younger than 45 in good health. Each CDR3 is given with its conserved first and last residue. The order of the fields is CDR3 protein, CDR3 DNA, D gene, J gene, V gene, clone size. The D gene is left open where the match is weak. The size entry is marked missing in some rows and otherwise reads once, few, many or a size class.

CDR3: CASSEQGPGNTIYF; DNA: TGTGCCAGCAGTGAACAGGGTCCCGGAAACACCATATATTTT; D: NA; J: TRBJ1-3; V: TRBV2; size: few
CDR3: CASSQDLGPVGYTF; DNA: TGCGCCAGCAGCCAAGACCTGGGGCCTGTGGGCTACACCTTC; D: NA; J: TRBJ1-2; V: TRBV4-1; size: few
CDR3: CASSFGLAGVDTQYF; DNA: TGCGCCAGCAGCTTCGGACTCGCCGGGGTAGATACGCAGTATTTT; D: NA; J: TRBJ2-3; V: TRBV5-1; size: NA
CDR3: CASSAGTYEQYF; DNA: TGCGCCAGCAGCGCCGGGACATACGAGCAGTACTTC; D: NA; J: TRBJ2-7; V: TRBV10-1; size: NA
CDR3: CASSLNIAGVGETQYF; DNA: TGTGCCAGCAGCTTGAACATAGCGGGGGTGGGGGAGACCCAGTACTTC; D: TRBD2; J: TRBJ2-5; V: TRBV11-2; size: NA
CDR3: CASGGSGSGTGELFF; DNA: TGTGCCAGCGGGGGTAGCGGGAGTGGCACCGGGGAGCTGTTTTTT; D: TRBD2; J: TRBJ2-2; V: TRBV7-2; size: few
CDR3: CASSMQGGGELFF; DNA: TGTGCCAGCAGCATGCAGGGGGGCGGGGAGCTGTTTTTT; D: NA; J: TRBJ2-2; V: TRBV6-1; size: once
CDR3: CASTQLAVGYNEQFF; DNA: TGCGCCAGCACCCAACTAGCGGTGGGCTACAATGAGCAGTTCTTC; D: TRBD2; J: TRBJ2-1; V: TRBV4-1; size: few
CDR3: CASSLLSRQETQYF; DNA: TGTGCCAGCAGCTTATTAAGCCGTCAAGAGACCCAGTACTTC; D: NA; J: TRBJ2-5; V: TRBV7-6; size: NA
CDR3: CASSLSVTVYF; DNA: TGTGCCAGCAGCTTATCCGTGACAGTATACTTC; D: NA; J: TRBJ2-7; V: TRBV7-9; size: NA
CDR3: CASSADSSGNTIYF; DNA: TGCGCCAGCAGCGCCGACAGCTCTGGAAACACCATATATTTT; D: NA; J: TRBJ1-3; V: TRBV5-1; size: NA
CDR3: CSGTGRDEQYF; DNA: TGCAGTGGTACAGGGCGCGACGAGCAGTACTTC; D: NA; J: TRBJ2-7; V: TRBV20-1; size: NA
CDR3: CASSDRTGDQPQHF; DNA: TGTGCCAGCAGTGATAGGACAGGAGATCAGCCCCAGCATTTT; D: TRBD1; J: TRBJ1-5; V: TRBV2; size: NA
CDR3: CASSVSGSRGNEQFF; DNA: TGTGCCAGTAGTGTTAGCGGGAGTCGGGGCAATGAGCAGTTCTTC; D: TRBD2; J: TRBJ2-1; V: TRBV19; size: few
CDR3: CASSLNKANYGYTF; DNA: TGTGCCAGCAGCTTAAACAAGGCTAACTATGGCTACACCTTC; D: NA; J: TRBJ1-2; V: TRBV7-2; size: NA
CDR3: CASSPGQGRMNTEAFF; DNA: TGTGCCAGCAGCCCCGGACAGGGTCGAATGAACACTGAAGCTTTCTTT; D: TRBD1; J: TRBJ1-1; V: TRBV5-4; size: NA
CDR3: CASSHQLGNQFF; DNA: TGTGCCAGCAGTCATCAACTAGGGAACCAGTTCTTC; D: NA; J: TRBJ2-1; V: TRBV7-2; size: many